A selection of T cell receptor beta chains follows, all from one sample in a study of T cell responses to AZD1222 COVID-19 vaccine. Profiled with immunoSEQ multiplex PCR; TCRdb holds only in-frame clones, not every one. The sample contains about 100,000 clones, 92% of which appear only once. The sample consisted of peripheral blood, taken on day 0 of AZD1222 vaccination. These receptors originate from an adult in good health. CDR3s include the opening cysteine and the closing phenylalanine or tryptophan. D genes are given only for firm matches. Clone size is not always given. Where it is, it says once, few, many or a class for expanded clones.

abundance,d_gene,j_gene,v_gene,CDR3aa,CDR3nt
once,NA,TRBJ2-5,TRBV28,CASRRQETQYF,TGTGCCAGCAGACGTCAAGAGACCCAGTACTTC
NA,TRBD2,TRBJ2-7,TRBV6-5,CASRPGTSGAPLWYF,TGTGCCAGCAGACCTGGGACTAGCGGAGCCCCCTTGTGGTACTTC
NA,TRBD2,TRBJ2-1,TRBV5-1,CASSLTSGSTYNEQFF,TGCGCCAGCAGCTTGACTAGCGGGAGTACATACAATGAGCAGTTCTTC
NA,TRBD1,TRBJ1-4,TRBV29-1,CSVAIQGVANEKLFF,TGCAGCGTCGCCATACAGGGGGTGGCTAATGAAAAACTGTTTTTT
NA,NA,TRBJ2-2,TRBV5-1,CASSLNAGGGGELFF,TGCGCCAGCAGCTTGAATGCAGGGGGAGGCGGGGAGCTGTTTTTT
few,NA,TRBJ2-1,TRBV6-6,CASSFPYNEQFF,TGTGCCAGCAGTTTCCCCTACAATGAGCAGTTCTTC
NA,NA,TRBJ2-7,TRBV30,CAWSVGGAHEQYF,TGTGCCTGGAGTGTAGGGGGGGCGCACGAGCAGTACTTC
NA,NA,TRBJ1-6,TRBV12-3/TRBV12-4,CASSLYYNSPLHF,TGTGCCAGCAGTTTATACTATAATTCACCCCTCCACTTT
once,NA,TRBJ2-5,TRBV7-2,CASSLVRETQYF,TGTGCCAGCAGCTTAGTCCGAGAGACCCAGTACTTC
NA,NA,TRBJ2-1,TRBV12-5,CASGQAPTGYNEQFF,TGTGCTAGTGGCCAAGCTCCGACCGGGTACAATGAGCAGTTCTTC
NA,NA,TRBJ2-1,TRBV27,CASSLLLYNEQFF,TGTGCCAGCAGTTTATTACTGTACAATGAGCAGTTCTTC
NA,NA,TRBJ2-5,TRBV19,CATRGSLARQETQYF,TGTGCCACCAGGGGCAGTCTAGCGCGACAAGAGACCCAGTACTTC
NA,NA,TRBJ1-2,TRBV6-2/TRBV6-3,CASSFGYGYTF,TGTGCCAGCAGTTTCGGATATGGCTACACCTTC
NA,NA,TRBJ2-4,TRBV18,CASSPPSLSSRGDIQYF,TGTGCCAGCTCACCACCCAGTTTATCGTCCAGGGGGGACATTCAGTACTTC
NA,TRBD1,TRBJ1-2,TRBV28,CASSVHSGTGGYTF,TGTGCCAGCAGTGTCCATTCCGGGACAGGGGGCTACACCTTC
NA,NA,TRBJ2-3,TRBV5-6,CASSLWGRDTQYF,TGTGCCAGCAGCTTGTGGGGGCGTGATACGCAGTATTTT
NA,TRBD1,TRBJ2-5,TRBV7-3,CASSLLGTGGVETQYF,TGTGCCAGCAGCTTATTAGGGACAGGGGGCGTGGAGACCCAGTACTTC
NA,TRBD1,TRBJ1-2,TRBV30,CAGGTGPITYTF,TGTGCCGGGGGGACAGGCCCAATTACCTACACCTTC
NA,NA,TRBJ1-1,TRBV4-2,CASSQDRDKNTEAFF,TGTGCCAGCAGCCAAGACAGGGACAAGAACACTGAAGCTTTCTTT
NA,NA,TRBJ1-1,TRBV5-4,CASSLGRLNTEAFF,TGTGCCAGCAGCTTGGGACGGCTGAACACTGAAGCTTTCTTT
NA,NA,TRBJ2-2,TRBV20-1,CSASFSLARNTGELFF,TGCAGTGCTAGTTTTAGCCTAGCGAGAAACACCGGGGAGCTGTTTTTT
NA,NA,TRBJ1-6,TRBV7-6,CASSLAQFNSPLHF,TGTGCCAGCAGCTTAGCACAGTTTAATTCACCCCTCCACTTT
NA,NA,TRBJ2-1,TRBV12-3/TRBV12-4,CASSPWGAEQFF,TGTGCCAGCAGTCCGTGGGGAGCTGAGCAGTTCTTC
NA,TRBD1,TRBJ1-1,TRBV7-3,CASSLTGQGSAEAFF,TGTGCCAGCAGCTTAACCGGACAGGGCAGCGCTGAAGCTTTCTTT
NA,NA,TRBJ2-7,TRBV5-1,CASSLGGRKGEQYF,TGCGCCAGCAGCTTGGGGGGCCGGAAGGGTGAGCAGTACTTC
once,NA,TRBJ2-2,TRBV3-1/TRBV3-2,CASSRLGAAYTGELFF,TGTGCCAGCAGCCGCCTGGGAGCGGCCTACACCGGGGAGCTGTTTTTT
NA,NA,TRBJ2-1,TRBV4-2,CASGSSTSNNEQFF,TGTGCCAGCGGCTCCTCGACTAGTAACAATGAGCAGTTCTTC
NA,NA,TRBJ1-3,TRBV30,CAWGSSSGNTIYF,TGTGCCTGGGGATCTAGCTCTGGAAACACCATATATTTT
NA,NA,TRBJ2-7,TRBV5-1,CASSHPGGAYEQYF,TGCGCCAGCAGCCATCCCGGGGGCGCCTACGAGCAGTACTTC
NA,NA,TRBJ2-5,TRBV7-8,CASSSPETQYF,TGTGCCAGCAGCTCACCTGAAACCCAGTACTTC
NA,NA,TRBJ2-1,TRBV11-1,CASSLELTQRNNEQFF,TGTGCCAGCAGCTTAGAACTGACCCAACGGAACAATGAGCAGTTCTTC
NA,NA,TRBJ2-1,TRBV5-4,CASSLGPTPAHNEQFF,TGTGCCAGCAGCTTGGGCCCCACCCCCGCCCACAATGAGCAGTTCTTC
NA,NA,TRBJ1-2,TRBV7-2,CASSLGTTNYGYTF,TGTGCCAGCAGCTTAGGGACAACTAACTATGGCTACACCTTC
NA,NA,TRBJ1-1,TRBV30,CAWMQGRNTEAFF,TGTGCCTGGATGCAGGGGAGGAACACTGAAGCTTTCTTT
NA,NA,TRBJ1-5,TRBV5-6,CASSLGNQPQHF,TGTGCCAGCAGCTTGGGGAATCAGCCCCAGCATTTT
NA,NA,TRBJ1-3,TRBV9,CASSREAFSGNTIYF,TGTGCCAGCAGCCGGGAGGCGTTCTCTGGAAACACCATATATTTT